The TCR beta chain described here comes from a study of T cell changes during pregnancy in multiple sclerosis. This clone was recorded once. The V and J ends lost 2 bases and 6 bases, in that order; junction bases with no gene match: 3. Germline V gene data show CDR1 as SGHNT and CDR2 as YYREEE (reference sequence). The CDR3 runs 15 residues. Sequenced by immunoSEQ multiplex PCR; TCRdb stores in-frame clones only, minus some. There are about 50,000 clones in the sample; 94% occur only once, and less than 0.4% lies in the top ten. This specimen consisted of CD4+ T cells from peripheral blood mononuclear cells, obtained in the third trimester of pregnancy. The chain joins TRBV5-4 to TRBJ1-6, with TRBD1 matching over 9 bases. The source of this sequence is a female donor with multiple sclerosis, enrolled in a pregnancy study. CDR3 sequence: CASSFGTGFNSPLHF. The CDR3 region has the DNA TGTGCCAGCAGCTTCGGGACAGGGTTTAATTCACCCCTCCACTTT.